This T cell receptor beta chain was found in a study of cytomegalovirus exposure and HLA in healthy donors. This clone was detected a few times. Its antigen is unidentified. CDR1 SGHNT and CDR2 YYREEE come from the germline V gene (reference sequence). The CDR3 is made up of 15 amino acids. Trimming took off 3 bases at V and 2 bases at J, with 14 bases between the two ends. Study conclusions and caveats: A later analysis reportedly identified an Asian-associated ancestry cluster as carrying fewer N-insertions than the approximately 620-donor mean.

In the PCR, 60 Vbeta and 13 Jbeta primers were used. Here immunoSEQ multiplex PCR was the method, and the copy in TCRdb shows in-frame clones only, minus some. The sample consists of roughly 90,000 clones, under 80% of them appearing once. Source material: PBMCs. V gene TRBV5-4 combines with J gene TRBJ1-1, with D maybe TRBD1 (6 bases). This TCR was recovered from a man aged 25-40 years in good health and CMV-seropositive. In nucleotides, the CDR3 is TGTGCCAGCAGCTATGAGAGGGGGGGTAACACTGAAGCTTTCTTT. Translation: CASSYERGGNTEAFF.